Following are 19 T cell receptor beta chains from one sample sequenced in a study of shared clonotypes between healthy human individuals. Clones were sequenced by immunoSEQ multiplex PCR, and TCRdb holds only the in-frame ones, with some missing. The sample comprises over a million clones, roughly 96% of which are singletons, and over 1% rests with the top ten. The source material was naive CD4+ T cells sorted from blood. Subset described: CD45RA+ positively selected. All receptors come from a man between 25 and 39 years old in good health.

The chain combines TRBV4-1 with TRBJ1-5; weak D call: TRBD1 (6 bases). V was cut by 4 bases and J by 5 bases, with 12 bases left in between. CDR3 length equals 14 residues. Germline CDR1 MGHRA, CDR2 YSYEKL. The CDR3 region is CASSRAGHDQPQHF. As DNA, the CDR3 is TGCGCCAGCAGCCGGGCGGGACATGATCAGCCCCAGCATTTT.

The CDR3 region is CASSYRDRTGNTIYF. The CDR3 DNA is TGTGCCAGCAGTTACCGGGACAGGACTGGAAACACCATATATTTT. The chain links TRBV28 to TRBJ1-3, with 8 bases lining up with TRBD1. CDR1 is MDHEN and CDR2 is SYDVKM in the germline V gene. The CDR3 sequence is 15 residues long. Trimming removed 4 bases from V and 2 bases from J; junction bases left unmatched: 4.

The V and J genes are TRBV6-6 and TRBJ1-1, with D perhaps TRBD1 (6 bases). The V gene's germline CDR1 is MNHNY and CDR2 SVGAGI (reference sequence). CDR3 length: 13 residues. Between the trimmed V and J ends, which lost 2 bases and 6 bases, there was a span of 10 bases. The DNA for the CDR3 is TGTGCCAGCAGTTACCAGGGGTTAGCTGAAGCTTTCTTT. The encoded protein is CASSYQGLAEAFF.

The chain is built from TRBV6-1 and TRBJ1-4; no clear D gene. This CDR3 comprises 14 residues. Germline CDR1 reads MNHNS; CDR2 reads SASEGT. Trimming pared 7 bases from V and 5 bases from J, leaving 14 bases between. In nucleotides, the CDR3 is TGTGCCAGCACCGAAACTGACCTGAATGAAAAACTGTTTTTT. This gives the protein CASTETDLNEKLFF.

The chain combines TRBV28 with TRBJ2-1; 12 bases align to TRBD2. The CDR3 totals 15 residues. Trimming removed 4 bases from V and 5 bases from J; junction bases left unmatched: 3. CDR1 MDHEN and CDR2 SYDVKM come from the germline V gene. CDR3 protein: CASSSTSGSDNEQFF. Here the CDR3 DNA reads TGTGCCAGCAGTTCGACTAGCGGGAGCGACAATGAGCAGTTCTTC.

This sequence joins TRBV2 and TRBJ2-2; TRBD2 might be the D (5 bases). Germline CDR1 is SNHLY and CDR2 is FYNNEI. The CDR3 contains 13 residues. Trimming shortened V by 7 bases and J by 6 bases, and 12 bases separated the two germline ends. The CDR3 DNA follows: TGTGCCAGCAACCTACTAGTTCCCGGGGAGCTGTTTTTT. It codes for CASNLLVPGELFF. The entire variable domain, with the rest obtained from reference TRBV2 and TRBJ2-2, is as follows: EPEVTQTPSHQVTQMGQEVILRCVPISNHLYFYWYRQILGQKVEFLVSFYNNEISEKSEIFDDQFSVERPDGSNFTLKIRSTKLEDSAMYFCASNLLVPGELFFGEGSRLTVL.

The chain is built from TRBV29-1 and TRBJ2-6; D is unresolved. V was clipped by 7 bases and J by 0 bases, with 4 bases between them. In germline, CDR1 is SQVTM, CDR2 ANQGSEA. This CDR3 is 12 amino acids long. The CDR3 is CSATSGANVLTF. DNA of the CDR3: TGCAGCGCAACCTCTGGGGCCAACGTCCTGACTTTC.

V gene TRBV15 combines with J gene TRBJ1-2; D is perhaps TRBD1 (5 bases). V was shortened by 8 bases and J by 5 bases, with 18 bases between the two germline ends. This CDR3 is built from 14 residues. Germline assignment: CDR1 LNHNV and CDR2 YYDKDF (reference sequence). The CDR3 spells CATGDGTALYGYTF. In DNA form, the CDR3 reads TGTGCCACCGGCGACGGGACGGCCCTTTATGGCTACACCTTC.

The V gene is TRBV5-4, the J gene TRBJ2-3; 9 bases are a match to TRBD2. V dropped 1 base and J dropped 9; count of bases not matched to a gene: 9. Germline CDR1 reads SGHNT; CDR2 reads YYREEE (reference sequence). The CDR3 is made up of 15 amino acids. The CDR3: CASSLPLAGLSTQYF. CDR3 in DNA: TGTGCCAGCAGCTTGCCCCTAGCGGGGCTCTCGACGCAGTATTTT.

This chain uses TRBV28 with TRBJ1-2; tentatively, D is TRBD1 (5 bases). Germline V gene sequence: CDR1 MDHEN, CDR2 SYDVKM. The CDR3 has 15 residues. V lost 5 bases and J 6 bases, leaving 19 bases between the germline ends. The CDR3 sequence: CASSLRGAFRNGYTF. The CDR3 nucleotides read TGTGCCAGCAGTCTCCGAGGGGCTTTTCGGAATGGCTACACCTTC.

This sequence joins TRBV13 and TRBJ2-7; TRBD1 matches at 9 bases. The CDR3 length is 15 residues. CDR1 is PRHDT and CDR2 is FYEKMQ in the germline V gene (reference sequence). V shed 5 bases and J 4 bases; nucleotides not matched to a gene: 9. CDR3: CASSSRQGVFYEQYF. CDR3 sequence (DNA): TGTGCCAGCAGCAGCAGACAGGGGGTATTTTACGAGCAGTACTTC.

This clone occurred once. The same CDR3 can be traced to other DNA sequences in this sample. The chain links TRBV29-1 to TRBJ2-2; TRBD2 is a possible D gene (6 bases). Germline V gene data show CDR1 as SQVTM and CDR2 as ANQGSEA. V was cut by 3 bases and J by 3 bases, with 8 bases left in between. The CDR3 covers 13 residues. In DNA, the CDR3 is TGCAGCGTTGACGCGGGATACACCGGGGAGCTGTTTTTT. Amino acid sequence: CSVDAGYTGELFF.

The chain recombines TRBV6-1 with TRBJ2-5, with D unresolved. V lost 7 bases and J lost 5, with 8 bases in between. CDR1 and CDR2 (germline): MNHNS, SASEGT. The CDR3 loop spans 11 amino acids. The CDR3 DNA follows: TGTGCCAGCACCCCCAAGGAGACCCAGTACTTC. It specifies CASTPKETQYF.

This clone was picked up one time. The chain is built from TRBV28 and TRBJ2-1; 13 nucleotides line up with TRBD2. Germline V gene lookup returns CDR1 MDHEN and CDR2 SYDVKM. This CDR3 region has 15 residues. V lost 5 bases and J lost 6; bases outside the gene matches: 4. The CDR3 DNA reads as TGTGCCAGCAGTCCGAGACTAGCGGGAGGCAATGAGCAGTTCTTC. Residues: CASSPRLAGGNEQFF.

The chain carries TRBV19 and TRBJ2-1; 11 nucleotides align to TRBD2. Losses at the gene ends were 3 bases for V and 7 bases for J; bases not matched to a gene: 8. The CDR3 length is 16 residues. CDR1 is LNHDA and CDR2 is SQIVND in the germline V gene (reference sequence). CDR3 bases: TGTGCCAGTAGTATGTACCCGGGACTAGCGGCTAATGAGCAGTTCTTC. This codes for CASSMYPGLAANEQFF. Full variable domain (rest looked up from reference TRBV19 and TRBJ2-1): DGGITQSPKYLFRKEGQNVTLSCEQNLNHDAMYWYRQDPGQGLRLIYYSQIVNDFQKGDIAEGYSVSREKKESFPLTVTSAQKNPTAFYLCASSMYPGLAANEQFFGPGTRLTVL.

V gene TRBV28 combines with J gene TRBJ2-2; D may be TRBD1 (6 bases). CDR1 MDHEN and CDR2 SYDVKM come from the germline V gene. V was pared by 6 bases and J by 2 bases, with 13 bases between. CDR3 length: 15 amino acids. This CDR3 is CASSRWTVNTGELFF. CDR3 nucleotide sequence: TGTGCCAGCAGCCGTTGGACAGTAAACACCGGGGAGCTGTTTTTT.

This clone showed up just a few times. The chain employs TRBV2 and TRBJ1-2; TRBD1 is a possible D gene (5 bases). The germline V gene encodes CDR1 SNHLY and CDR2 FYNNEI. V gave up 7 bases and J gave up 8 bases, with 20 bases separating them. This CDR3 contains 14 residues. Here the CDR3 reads CASTLQNGGIGYTF. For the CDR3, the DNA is TGTGCCAGCACCCTCCAAAATGGGGGGATCGGCTACACCTTC.

Written as DNA, the CDR3 is TGCGCCAGCAGCTTGGACCAGGGAAGGGATACGCAGTATTTT. As protein: CASSLDQGRDTQYF. The genes are TRBV5-1 and TRBJ2-3; possibly TRBD1 for D (5 bases). This CDR3 is built from 14 residues. CDR1 and CDR2 (germline): SGHRS, YFSETQ. V shed 0 bases and J shed 6 bases, with 11 bases lying between them.

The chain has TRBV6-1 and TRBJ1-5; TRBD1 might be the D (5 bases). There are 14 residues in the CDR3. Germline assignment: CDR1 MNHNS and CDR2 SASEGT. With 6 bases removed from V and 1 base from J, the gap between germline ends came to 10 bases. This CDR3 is CASSREWSNQPQHF. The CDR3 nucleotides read TGTGCCAGCAGCAGGGAATGGAGCAATCAGCCCCAGCATTTT.